This T cell receptor beta chain was found in a study of shared clonotypes between healthy human individuals. Regarding the study as a whole: Richness estimates generally favored naive over memory subsets. Sorted-subset samples were not fully sequenced, rarefaction indicated.

As for this clone: Its antigen remains unknown.

Germline loops: CDR1 SGHRS, CDR2 YFSETQ. The CDR3 totals 14 residues. The V end lost 0 bases, the J end lost 3 bases, and 9 bases lay between the germline ends. Method: immunoSEQ multiplex PCR; TCRdb's copy keeps in-frame clones and lacks some. The sample has about 1,500,000 clones, roughly 96% seen once. This rearrangement joins TRBV5-1 to TRBJ1-1; no clear D gene. Sequencing was done on a sample of naive CD4+ T cells sorted from blood. Specified subset: CD45RA+ positively selected. This TCR was sampled from a young man in good health. The CDR3 sequence is CASSLAGLDTEAFF. The CDR3, as DNA: TGCGCCAGCAGCTTGGCTGGGCTTGACACTGAAGCTTTCTTT.